This TCR beta chain came from a study of T cell clusters in autoimmune cytopenias. Findings and caveats of the study: Active autoimmune hepatitis patients had roughly 3-fold fewer exclusive TRB clusters than healthy donors.

TRB amplification used 250 ng of peripheral blood genomic DNA. Multiplex touch-down PCR amplified TRB using TRB-A and TRB-B pools in one tube. TCRdb reanalyzed the multiplex PCR reads, giving one entry per CDR3 protein sequence and no DNA. The ten top clones account for about 5%, within a sample of some 8,000 distinct CDR3 sequences. A remark on this clonotype: Its antigen is unidentified.

Germline values: CDR1 SGHRS, CDR2 YFSETQ. This CDR3 has 14 residues. J is TRBJ2-5 and V is TRBV5-1; TCRdb picks TRBD1, but there is no DNA to check that call. Sequencing was performed on peripheral blood. The receptor was derived from a human donor with an autoimmune cytopenia or autoimmune hepatitis (not recorded which). The CDR3: CASSLLPGQETQYF. The complete variable domain, with remaining parts taken from reference TRBV5-1 and TRBJ2-5, reads KAGVTQTPRYLIKTRGQQVTLSCSPISGHRSVSWYQQTPGQGLQFLFEYFSETQRNKGNFPGRFSGRQFSNSRSEMNVSTLELGDSALYLCASSLLPGQETQYFGPGTRLLVL.